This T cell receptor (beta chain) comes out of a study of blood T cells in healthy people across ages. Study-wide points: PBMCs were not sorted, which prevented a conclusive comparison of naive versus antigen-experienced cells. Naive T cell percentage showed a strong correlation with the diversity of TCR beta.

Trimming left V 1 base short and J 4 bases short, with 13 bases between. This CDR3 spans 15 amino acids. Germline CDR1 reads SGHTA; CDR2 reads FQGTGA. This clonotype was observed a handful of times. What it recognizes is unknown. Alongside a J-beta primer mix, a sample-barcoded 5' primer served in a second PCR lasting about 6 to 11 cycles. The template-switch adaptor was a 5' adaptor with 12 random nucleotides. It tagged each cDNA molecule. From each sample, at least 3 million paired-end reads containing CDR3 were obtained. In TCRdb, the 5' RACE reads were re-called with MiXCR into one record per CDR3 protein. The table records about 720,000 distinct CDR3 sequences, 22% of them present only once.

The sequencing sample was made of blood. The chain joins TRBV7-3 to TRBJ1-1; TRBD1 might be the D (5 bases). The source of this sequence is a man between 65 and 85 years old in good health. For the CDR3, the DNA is TGTGCCAGCAGCTTAAATGGGGGGGATGGCACTGAAGCTTTCTTT. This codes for CASSLNGGDGTEAFF.